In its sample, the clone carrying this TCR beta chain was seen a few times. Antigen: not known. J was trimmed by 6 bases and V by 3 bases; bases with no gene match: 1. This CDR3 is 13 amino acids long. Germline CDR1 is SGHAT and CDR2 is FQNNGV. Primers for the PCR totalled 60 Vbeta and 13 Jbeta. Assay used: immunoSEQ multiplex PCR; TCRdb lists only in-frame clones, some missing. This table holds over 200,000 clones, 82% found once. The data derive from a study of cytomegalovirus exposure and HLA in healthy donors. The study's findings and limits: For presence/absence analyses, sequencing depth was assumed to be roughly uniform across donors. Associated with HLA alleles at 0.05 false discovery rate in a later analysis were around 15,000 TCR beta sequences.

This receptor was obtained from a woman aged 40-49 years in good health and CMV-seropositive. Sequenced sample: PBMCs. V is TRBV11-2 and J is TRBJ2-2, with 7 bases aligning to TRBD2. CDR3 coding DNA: TGTGCCAGCAGCTTTCGGGAGGCCGGGGAGCTGTTTTTT. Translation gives CASSFREAGELFF.